Presented here are 8 T cell receptor beta chains from one specimen sequenced in a study of blood T cell repertoires in COVID-19. The repertoire was sequenced with immunoSEQ multiplex PCR; TCRdb's copy has only in-frame clones and lacks some. The sample comprises 200,000 to 300,000 clones, approximately 88% of which are singletons, and roughly 6.8% rests with the top ten. The sequenced material came from peripheral blood. The receptor set was obtained from a woman in her twenties or thirties with COVID-19, enrolled during active disease.

This chain uses TRBV7-9 with TRBJ2-3; 10 positions agree with TRBD2. This CDR3 contains 18 residues. The V and J ends lost 3 bases and 1 base, in that order; junction bases with no gene match: 10. The germline CDR1 and CDR2 sequences are SEHNR and FQNEAQ (reference sequence). The CDR3 bases are TGTGCCAGCAGCTTGGCACAAGGGGGGACTAGCGGCACAGATACGCAGTATTTT. It specifies CASSLAQGGTSGTDTQYF.

V usage is TRBV27 and J usage is TRBJ1-6, with 7 bases matching TRBD1. This CDR3 region has 15 residues. Germline CDR1 MNHEY, CDR2 SMNVEV (reference sequence). The trim removed 5 bases at V and 5 bases at J, leaving 6 bases unmatched. For the CDR3, the DNA is TGTGCCAGCAGTCCGAGACAGGGAAATAATTCACCCCTCCACTTT. It codes for CASSPRQGNNSPLHF.

This clone was counted once. This chain joins TRBV18 and TRBJ1-4, with 10 positions matching TRBD1. Unmatched junction bases numbered 1, after V lost 4 bases and J lost 5 bases. Germline CDR1 is KGHSH and CDR2 is LQKENI. This CDR3 is built from 14 residues. CDR3 amino acids: CASSRQGANEKLFF. For the CDR3, the DNA is TGTGCCAGCTCACGACAGGGGGCCAATGAAAAACTGTTTTTT.

The CDR3 region is CASSVGQVLTDTQYF. CDR3 nucleotides: TGCGCCAGCAGCGTAGGACAGGTCCTCACAGATACGCAGTATTTT. The chain combines TRBV5-1 with TRBJ2-3; 7 nucleotides align to TRBD1. Germline CDR1 is SGHRS and CDR2 is YFSETQ. V trimming: 4 bases; J trimming: 2 bases; junction bases outside the gene matches: 7. The CDR3 covers 15 residues.

This clone appeared once. This sequence joins TRBV11-3 and TRBJ2-7; TRBD2 agrees at 9 bases. Germline CDR1 is SGHNT and CDR2 is YENEEA. V shed 1 base, J shed 3 bases, and the junction held 1 base outside the gene matches. This CDR3 is 14 amino acids long. CDR3 amino acids: CASSLGTSVYEQYV. CDR3 bases: TGTGCCAGCAGCTTAGGGACTAGCGTCTACGAGCAGTACGTC.

This sequence joins TRBV10-1 and TRBJ2-2; D ambiguous. Trimming stripped 0 bases from V and 7 bases from J, with 9 bases between. The germline V gene encodes CDR1 WNHNN and CDR2 SYGVQD (reference sequence). This CDR3 comprises 14 residues. The CDR3 DNA reads as TGCGCCAGCAGTGAGTCTCCGGCGGTCGGGGAGCTGTTTTTT. It is translated as CASSESPAVGELFF.

On this clone: Within the sample, other DNA sequences also encode this same CDR3. The genes are TRBV2 and TRBJ1-3; TRBD1 agrees at 9 bases. Trimming cost V 6 bases and J 4 bases; bases outside gene matches: 1. The V gene's germline CDR1 is SNHLY and CDR2 FYNNEI. This CDR3 has 13 residues. This CDR3 is CASRGTGGNTIYF. The CDR3 DNA reads TGTGCCAGCAGGGGGACAGGGGGAAACACCATATATTTT.

The genes are TRBV28 and TRBJ2-5, with 7 bases that match TRBD2. CDR1 is MDHEN and CDR2 is SYDVKM in the germline V gene. V lost 5 bases to trimming and J lost 4 bases; unmatched junction nucleotides: 7. The CDR3 covers 14 residues. CDR3 in DNA: TGTGCCAGCAGTAACACCGGGGAGGGAGAGACCCAGTACTTC. It codes for CASSNTGEGETQYF.